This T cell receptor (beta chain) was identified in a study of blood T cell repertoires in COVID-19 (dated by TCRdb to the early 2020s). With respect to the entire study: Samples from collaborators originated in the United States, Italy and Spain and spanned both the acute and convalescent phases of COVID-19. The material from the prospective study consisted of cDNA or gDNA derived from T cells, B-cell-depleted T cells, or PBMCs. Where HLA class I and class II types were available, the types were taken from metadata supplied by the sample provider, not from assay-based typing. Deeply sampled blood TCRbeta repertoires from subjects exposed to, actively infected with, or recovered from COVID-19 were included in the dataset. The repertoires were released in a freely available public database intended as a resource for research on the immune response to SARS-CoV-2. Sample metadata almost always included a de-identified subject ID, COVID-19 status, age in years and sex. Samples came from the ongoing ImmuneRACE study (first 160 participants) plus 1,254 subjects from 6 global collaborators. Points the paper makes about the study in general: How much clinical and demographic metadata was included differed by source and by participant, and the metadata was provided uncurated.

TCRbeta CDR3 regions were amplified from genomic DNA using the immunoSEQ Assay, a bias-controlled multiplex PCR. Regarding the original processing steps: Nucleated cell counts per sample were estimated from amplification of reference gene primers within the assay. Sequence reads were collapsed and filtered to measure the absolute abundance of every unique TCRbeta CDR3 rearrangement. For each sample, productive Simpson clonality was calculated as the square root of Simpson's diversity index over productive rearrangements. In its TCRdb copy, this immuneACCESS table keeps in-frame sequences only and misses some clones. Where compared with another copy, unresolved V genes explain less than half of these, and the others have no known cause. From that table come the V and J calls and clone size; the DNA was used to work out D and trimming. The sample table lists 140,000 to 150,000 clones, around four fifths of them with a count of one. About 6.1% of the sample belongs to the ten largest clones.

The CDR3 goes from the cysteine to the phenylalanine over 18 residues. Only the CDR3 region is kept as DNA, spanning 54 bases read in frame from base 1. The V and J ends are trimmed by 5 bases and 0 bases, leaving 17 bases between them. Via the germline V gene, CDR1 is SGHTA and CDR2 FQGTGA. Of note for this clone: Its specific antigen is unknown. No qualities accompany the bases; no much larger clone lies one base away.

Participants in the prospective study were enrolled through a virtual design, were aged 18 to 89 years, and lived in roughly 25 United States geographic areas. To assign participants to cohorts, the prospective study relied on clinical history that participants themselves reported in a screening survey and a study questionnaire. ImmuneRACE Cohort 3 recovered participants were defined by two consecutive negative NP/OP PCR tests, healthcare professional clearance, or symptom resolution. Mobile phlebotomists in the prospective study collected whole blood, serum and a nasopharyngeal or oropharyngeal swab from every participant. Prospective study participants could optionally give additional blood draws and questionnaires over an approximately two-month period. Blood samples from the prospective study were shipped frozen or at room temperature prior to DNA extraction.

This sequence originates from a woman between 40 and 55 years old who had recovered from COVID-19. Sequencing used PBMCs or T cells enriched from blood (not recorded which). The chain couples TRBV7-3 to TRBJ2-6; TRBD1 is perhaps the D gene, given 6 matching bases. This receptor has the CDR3 CASSPEGVHPSGANVLTF. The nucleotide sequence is TGTGCCAGCAGCCCCGAGGGGGTTCATCCCTCTGGGGCCAACGTCCTGACTTTC.